The 18 T cell receptor beta chains below were found in one sample sequenced in a study of cytomegalovirus exposure and HLA in healthy donors. The study ran its PCR with 60 Vbeta and 13 Jbeta primers. Repertoires were generated with immunoSEQ multiplex PCR, while TCRdb's copy carries only in-frame clones and drops some. Among roughly 180,000 clones listed, 75% to 85% were seen once. Sequencing was performed on PBMCs. The source of these receptors is a woman between 25 and 40 years old in good health and CMV-seropositive.

The gene calls are TRBV10-1 and TRBJ1-1; D uncertain. The V end was cut by 4 bases, the J end by 3 bases, with 9 bases between. Germline V lookup: CDR1 WNHNN, CDR2 SYGVQD (reference sequence). This CDR3 has 13 amino acids. CDR3 region: CASSGRGYTEAFF. The CDR3 region has the DNA TGCGCCAGCAGTGGACGAGGGTACACTGAAGCTTTCTTT.

This clone occurred a few times. The chain is built from TRBV19 and TRBJ1-2; 7 positions agree with TRBD1. Germline trimming cut 2 bases from V and 1 base from J; bases unmatched to any gene: 4. This CDR3 is 15 amino acids long. The germline CDR1 and CDR2 sequences are LNHDA and SQIVND (reference sequence). This CDR3 is CASSIRQGLNYGYTF. CDR3 in DNA: TGTGCCAGTAGTATACGACAGGGCCTTAACTATGGCTACACCTTC.

The CDR3 DNA reads TGTGCCAGCAGTCCCGACAGGGGGCGAAGCTATGGCTACACCTTC. As protein: CASSPDRGRSYGYTF. The chain has TRBV27 and TRBJ1-2; TRBD1 matches 10 bases. Germline V gene data show CDR1 as MNHEY and CDR2 as SMNVEV (reference sequence). The V gene end was trimmed by 5 bases and the J gene end by 4 bases; junction bases not matched to a gene: 7. This CDR3 has 15 amino acids.

Only one count was recorded for this clone. V is TRBV5-1 and J is TRBJ1-2; TRBD1 might be the D (5 bases). V was trimmed by 4 bases and J by 3 bases, leaving 13 bases between them. Per the germline V gene, CDR1 is SGHRS and CDR2 is YFSETQ. This CDR3 comprises 14 residues. CDR3 protein: CASSIGVGDYGYTF. The CDR3 nucleotides are TGCGCCAGCAGCATAGGGGTGGGCGACTATGGCTACACCTTC.

This clone was seen just once. The V call is TRBV5-1, the J call TRBJ1-4, with 7 bases that match TRBD1. Germline CDR1 is SGHRS and CDR2 is YFSETQ. There are 16 residues in the CDR3. Trimming took 4 bases from V and 0 from J; bases not matched to a gene: 6. The CDR3 bases are TGCGCCAGCAGCCCGGGACAGCCCGCAACTAATGAAAAACTGTTTTTT. Its protein is CASSPGQPATNEKLFF.

The V gene is TRBV18, the J gene TRBJ2-3; the match to TRBD2 covers 8 bases. V was pared by 3 bases and J by 6 bases, with 11 bases of the junction left unmatched. The CDR3 loop spans 16 amino acids. Germline CDR1 and CDR2: KGHSH and LQKENI. The CDR3 reads CASSPRREGRGDTQYF. In DNA, the CDR3 is TGTGCCAGCTCACCGCGACGGGAGGGCCGTGGCGATACGCAGTATTTT.

The table lists this clone with a few counts. The chain combines TRBV2 with TRBJ2-7; 8 bases align to TRBD2. Germline CDR1 SNHLY, CDR2 FYNNEI. Trimming cost V 6 bases and J 4 bases; bases outside gene matches: 5. The CDR3 totals 13 residues. For the CDR3, the DNA is TGTGCCAGCAGAAAAGCGGGAGTTTACGAGCAGTACTTC. As protein: CASRKAGVYEQYF.

J is TRBJ2-5 and V is TRBV4-1; TRBD2 agrees at 9 bases. The CDR3 is made up of 15 amino acids. In germline, CDR1 is MGHRA, CDR2 YSYEKL. V gave up 4 bases and J gave up 5 bases; unmatched junction bases: 8. CDR3 sequence reads: CASSLPGGRVETQYF. The CDR3 DNA follows: TGCGCCAGCAGCCTTCCAGGCGGGAGGGTGGAGACCCAGTACTTC.

V usage is TRBV7-2 and J usage is TRBJ2-7, with 9 bases fitting TRBD1. Germline CDR1 reads SGHTA; CDR2 reads FQGNSA. The junction had 6 bases not matched to a gene; V was cut back by 2 bases and J by 7 bases. This CDR3 has 14 amino acids. DNA of the CDR3: TGTGCCAGCAGCTTAATGGGACAGGGCTGGGAGCAGTACTTC. It specifies CASSLMGQGWEQYF.

The V call is TRBV30, the J call TRBJ1-3; weak D call: TRBD1 (6 bases). V was pared by 2 bases and J by 1 base, with 12 bases between. Germline assignment: CDR1 GTSNPN and CDR2 SVGIG (reference sequence). The CDR3 contains 15 residues. CDR3 nucleotides: TGTGCCTGGAGTAGAATAGGGGGTTCTGGAAACACCATATATTTT. It yields the protein CAWSRIGGSGNTIYF.

This chain joins TRBV5-6 and TRBJ1-1; no clear D. The CDR3 runs 13 residues. CDR1 and CDR2 (germline): SGHDT, YYEEEE. The ends were cut back, 4 bases at V and 8 bases at J, with 15 bases in the middle. In DNA form, the CDR3 reads TGTGCCAGCAGCCCGATCCCCGGGGTGGAAGCTTTCTTT. Its translation is CASSPIPGVEAFF.

This chain joins TRBV30 and TRBJ2-5, with TRBD1 as a possible D gene (5 bases). Germline V gives CDR1 GTSNPN, CDR2 SVGIG (reference sequence). This CDR3 has 13 residues. Trimming took off 7 bases at V and 6 bases at J, with 18 bases between the two ends. Here the CDR3 reads CALKGQGGKTQYF. The CDR3 DNA is TGTGCCTTGAAGGGGCAGGGTGGGAAGACCCAGTACTTC.

This sequence joins TRBV6-5 and TRBJ2-1; possible D gene TRBD2, 6 bases. The V and J ends lost 4 bases and 4 bases respectively, with 14 bases between them. Looked up from germline, CDR1 is MNHEY and CDR2 is SVGAGI. There are 15 residues in the CDR3. The CDR3: CASSFGGGRYNEQFF. The CDR3 DNA reads as TGTGCCAGCAGTTTTGGGGGAGGTCGATACAATGAGCAGTTCTTC.

The rearrangement uses TRBV5-4 and TRBJ1-1; D perhaps matches TRBD1 (6 bases). The length of the CDR3 is 14 residues. Germline CDR1 and CDR2: SGHNT and YYREEE (reference sequence). Trimming took off 1 base at V and 6 bases at J, with 13 bases between the two ends. The chain's CDR3 is CASSLSRGASEAFF. The CDR3 DNA reads as TGTGCCAGCAGCTTGAGTCGGGGGGCGTCTGAAGCTTTCTTT.

This rearrangement joins TRBV5-1 to TRBJ1-2; possible D gene TRBD1, 6 bases. This CDR3 region has 13 residues. The germline V and J ends were trimmed by 3 bases and 9 bases, with 15 bases remaining between them. Germline values: CDR1 SGHRS, CDR2 YFSETQ. Here the CDR3 reads CASSSDKGESYTF. For the CDR3, the DNA is TGCGCCAGCAGCTCGGACAAGGGGGAGAGCTACACCTTC.

The chain combines TRBV14 with TRBJ2-5; D is unresolved. V was cut by 0 bases and J by 13 bases, with 12 bases left in between. Germline-derived CDR1 and CDR2 are SGHDN and FVKESK. The CDR3 is 12 residues long. The CDR3 DNA sequence: TGTGCCAGCAGCCAAGATCGACTGATTTTGTACTTC. This translates into CASSQDRLILYF. Drawing the rest from reference TRBV14 and TRBJ2-5, the complete variable domain is EAGVTQFPSHSVIEKGQTVTLRCDPISGHDNLYWYRRVMGKEIKFLLHFVKESKQDESGMPNNRFLAERTGGTYSTLKVQPAELEDSGVYFCASSQDRLILYFGPGTRLLVL.

The rearrangement joins TRBV29-1 to TRBJ1-1; 11 bases agree with TRBD1. The junction had 7 bases not matched to a gene; V was cut back by 4 bases and J by 6 bases. CDR3 length equals 14 residues. Per germline, CDR1 SQVTM and CDR2 ANQGSEA. CDR3 protein: CSVGRDRGAPEAFF. Here the CDR3 DNA reads TGCAGCGTTGGCAGGGACAGGGGGGCCCCTGAAGCTTTCTTT.

A word on this clone: The same CDR3 can be traced to other DNA sequences in this sample. The chain is built from TRBV7-2 and TRBJ2-7; D remains unclear. This CDR3 spans 13 amino acids. Trimming took 5 bases from V and 4 from J, leaving 12 bases between them. The germline CDR1 and CDR2 sequences are SGHTA and FQGNSA. The CDR3 DNA sequence: TGTGCCAGCAGCCCCTCCCCCGGGTACGAGCAGTACTTC. As protein: CASSPSPGYEQYF.